The rows below give T cell receptor beta chains drawn from one sample of a study of T cells in Graves' hyperthyroidism and ophthalmopathy. TCRdb called the multiplex PCR reads again in MiXCR, with one record for every CDR3 protein. Among fewer than 350,000 distinct CDR3 sequences, approximately 18% were seen once, and the ten largest hold approximately 37%. The sequenced sample consisted of blood. These receptors came from a man aged 50-60 years with Graves' ophthalmopathy. CDR3s include the opening cysteine and the closing phenylalanine or tryptophan. The D gene is left open where the match is weak. Not every row has a clone size; where given, it reads once, few, many or a size class.

length: 14
D: NA
J: TRBJ2-7
V: TRBV2
size: many
DNA: TGTGCCAGCAGTGATTTGGTACTTGGGAGCGAGCAGTACTTC
CDR3: CASSDLVLGSEQYF

length: 14
D: NA
J: TRBJ2-7
V: TRBV9
size: NA
DNA: TGTGCCAGCAGCGTAGAAGGGACCGGTGGGGAGCAGTACTTC
CDR3: CASSVEGTGGEQYF

length: 15
D: TRBD1
J: TRBJ1-1
V: TRBV6-1
size: many
DNA: TGTGCCAGCAGTGATCATAGGACAGGGATGACTGAAGCTTTCTTT
CDR3: CASSDHRTGMTEAFF

length: 17
D: TRBD2
J: TRBJ2-7
V: TRBV14
size: many
DNA: TGTGCCAGCAGCCAAGATTTTAGACTAGCGGGAATTGACGAGCAGTACTTC
CDR3: CASSQDFRLAGIDEQYF

length: 14
D: NA
J: TRBJ2-7
V: TRBV20-1
size: NA
DNA: TGCAGTGCTAGGGCCTCCCGGCGGCTTGACGAGCAGTACTTC
CDR3: CSARASRRLDEQYF

length: 21
D: TRBD2
J: TRBJ2-1
V: TRBV28
size: many
DNA: TGTGCCAGCAGTTCCCCCCGTGGGGGACTAGCGGGAGGGGTGGGCTACAATGAGCAGTTCTTC
CDR3: CASSSPRGGLAGGVGYNEQFF

length: 14
D: NA
J: TRBJ2-4
V: TRBV6-2/TRBV6-3
size: once
DNA: TGTGCCAGCAGTTACAAGGGGGGAAAAAACATTCAGTACTTC
CDR3: CASSYKGGKNIQYF

length: 15
D: TRBD1
J: TRBJ2-7
V: TRBV27
size: many
DNA: TGTGCCAGCAGTTTAACGGGGACAGGTATCTACGAGCAGTACTTC
CDR3: CASSLTGTGIYEQYF

length: 16
D: NA
J: TRBJ2-4
V: TRBV27
size: many
DNA: TGTGCCAGCAGTTCCCTCGTGGAAGGAGCCAAAAACATTCAGTACTTC
CDR3: CASSSLVEGAKNIQYF

length: 13
D: TRBD2
J: TRBJ2-7
V: TRBV20-1
size: few
DNA: TGCAGTGCCGGACTAGCGGGGCCCCACGAGCAGTACTTC
CDR3: CSAGLAGPHEQYF

length: 12
D: TRBD2
J: TRBJ2-7
V: TRBV20-1
size: NA
DNA: TGCAATGTCCCAGCGGGGCCCTACGAGCAGTACTTC
CDR3: CNVPAGPYEQYF

length: 14
D: NA
J: TRBJ2-2
V: TRBV30
size: many
DNA: TGTGCCTGGAGGAAAGGGCACCACACCGGGGAGCTGTTTTTT
CDR3: CAWRKGHHTGELFF

length: 13
D: NA
J: TRBJ2-1
V: TRBV5-8
size: many
DNA: TGTGCCAGCAGCTTGACGGCCAGGGCCGAGCAGTTCTTC
CDR3: CASSLTARAEQFF

length: 14
D: TRBD1
J: TRBJ1-4
V: TRBV29-1
size: few
DNA: TGCAGCGCAAAAGGGGGACAGGCGGGCGAAAAACTGTTTTTT
CDR3: CSAKGGQAGEKLFF

length: 14
D: NA
J: TRBJ1-2
V: TRBV28
size: NA
DNA: TGTGCCAGCAGTTTGCCGGGGGCTTACTATGGCTACACCTTC
CDR3: CASSLPGAYYGYTF

length: 13
D: TRBD1
J: TRBJ1-2
V: TRBV29-1
size: many
DNA: TGCAGCGTTACGACGGGACAGAATTATGGCTACACCTTC
CDR3: CSVTTGQNYGYTF

length: 16
D: TRBD1
J: TRBJ1-1
V: TRBV6-1
size: many
DNA: TGTGCCACCAATAAACTGACAGGGTGGAAGGACACTGAAGCTTTCTTT
CDR3: CATNKLTGWKDTEAFF

length: 13
D: TRBD2
J: TRBJ2-3
V: TRBV20-1
size: few
DNA: TGCAGCCCCGGGACTAGTTTCCCAGATACGCAGTATTTT
CDR3: CSPGTSFPDTQYF

length: 14
D: TRBD1
J: TRBJ2-3
V: TRBV18
size: many
DNA: TGTGCCAGCCGGGGACAGGTCGGCACAGATACGCAGTATTTT
CDR3: CASRGQVGTDTQYF

length: 14
D: NA
J: TRBJ2-5
V: TRBV28
size: many
DNA: TGTGCCAGCAGTTTTGGGCAGGGTCGGGAGACCCAGTACTTC
CDR3: CASSFGQGRETQYF

length: 15
D: NA
J: TRBJ1-6
V: TRBV19
size: once
DNA: TGTGCCAGTCGCCCCGGGGGGTTGGAGAATTCACCCCTCCACTTT
CDR3: CASRPGGLENSPLHF

length: 16
D: NA
J: TRBJ2-2
V: TRBV5-1
size: many
DNA: TGCGCCAGCAGCCAAACGGGACAATTGAACACCGGGGAGCTGTTTTTT
CDR3: CASSQTGQLNTGELFF

length: 15
D: NA
J: TRBJ2-7
V: TRBV7-9
size: few
DNA: TGTGCCAGCAGCCCGACCGACAGGAGATCCTACGAGCAGTACTTC
CDR3: CASSPTDRRSYEQYF

length: 13
D: NA
J: TRBJ1-4
V: TRBV19
size: NA
DNA: TGTGCCAGTAGCTTCCGACAGTATGAAAAACTGTTTTTT
CDR3: CASSFRQYEKLFF

length: 13
D: NA
J: TRBJ2-1
V: TRBV28
size: few
DNA: TGTGCCAGCAGAATGGACGCCCTCCGTTCGTGGTTCTTC
CDR3: CASRMDALRSWFF

length: 16
D: TRBD2
J: TRBJ2-7
V: TRBV27
size: few
DNA: TGTGCCAGCAGGCGAAATAGCGGGAGTCTTATATACGAGCAGTACTTC
CDR3: CASRRNSGSLIYEQYF

length: 16
D: TRBD1
J: TRBJ2-7
V: TRBV2
size: NA
DNA: TGTGCCAGCAGTTCCGGGACCGGGACAGGGGTCTACGAGCAGTACTTC
CDR3: CASSSGTGTGVYEQYF

length: 13
D: TRBD1
J: TRBJ2-7
V: TRBV5-1
size: many
DNA: TGCGCCAGCAGCCACCGGGACAGTCATGAGCAGTACTTC
CDR3: CASSHRDSHEQYF

length: 15
D: TRBD2
J: TRBJ2-1
V: TRBV2
size: NA
DNA: TGTGCCAGCAGGGGAGGGACTAGCGCAAACAATGAGCAGTTCTTC
CDR3: CASRGGTSANNEQFF

length: 15
D: TRBD2
J: TRBJ2-2
V: TRBV29-1
size: few
DNA: TGCAGCGCCGGACGCCCTCGCGGGAGCGCCGGGGAGCTGTTTTTT
CDR3: CSAGRPRGSAGELFF

length: 14
D: NA
J: TRBJ2-7
V: TRBV5-6
size: NA
DNA: TGTGCCAGCAGCTTCGGATACAGTACCTACGAGCAGTACTTC
CDR3: CASSFGYSTYEQYF

length: 14
D: TRBD2
J: TRBJ2-3
V: TRBV20-1
size: NA
DNA: TGCAGTGCTCCCGAGGGAGGGAACACAGATACGCAGTATTTT
CDR3: CSAPEGGNTDTQYF

length: 16
D: TRBD1
J: TRBJ2-5
V: TRBV7-9
size: NA
DNA: TGTGCCAGCAGCACCAGGACAGGAGTGTACCAAGAGACCCAGTACTTC
CDR3: CASSTRTGVYQETQYF

length: 13
D: NA
J: TRBJ2-5
V: TRBV30
size: many
DNA: TGTGCCTGGAGTCCGGGGCAGATAGAGACCCAGTACTTC
CDR3: CAWSPGQIETQYF

length: 15
D: TRBD2
J: TRBJ2-7
V: TRBV28
size: many
DNA: TGTGCCAGCAGCCTTAGCGGGAGGGGGGCTTACGAGCAGTACTTC
CDR3: CASSLSGRGAYEQYF

length: 14
D: TRBD1
J: TRBJ1-4
V: TRBV10-3
size: NA
DNA: TGTGCCATCGGGAAGGGACAGATTAATGAAAAACTGTTTTTT
CDR3: CAIGKGQINEKLFF

length: 14
D: TRBD1
J: TRBJ1-5
V: TRBV20-1
size: many
DNA: TGCAGTGCTAGCCTCACAGGGGGTGGACAGCCCCAGCATTTT
CDR3: CSASLTGGGQPQHF

length: 15
D: NA
J: TRBJ2-7
V: TRBV28
size: many
DNA: TGTGCCAGCAGTTTAGATGGAGGTCGGTCCTACGAGCAGTACTTC
CDR3: CASSLDGGRSYEQYF

length: 14
D: NA
J: TRBJ1-6
V: TRBV20-1
size: NA
DNA: TGCAGTGCTAGTGAAGGACAGTATAATTCACCCCTCCACTTT
CDR3: CSASEGQYNSPLHF

length: 12
D: NA
J: TRBJ2-1
V: TRBV5-4
size: NA
DNA: TGTGCCAGCAGCTTGTCGGGGGTTGAGCAGTTCTTC
CDR3: CASSLSGVEQFF

length: 16
D: TRBD2
J: TRBJ2-7
V: TRBV7-8
size: many
DNA: TGTGCCAGCAGCTTAACCCCTCGGGAGGGGGGTTATGGGCAGTACTTC
CDR3: CASSLTPREGGYGQYF

length: 14
D: TRBD1
J: TRBJ2-7
V: TRBV5-1
size: many
DNA: TGCGCCAGCAGCGTACGGACAGGGACTTACGAGCAGTACTTC
CDR3: CASSVRTGTYEQYF

length: 16
D: NA
J: TRBJ2-3
V: TRBV11-2
size: NA
DNA: TGTGCCAGCAGCCGAAACGGACTTCTCCGCACAGATACGCAGTATTTT
CDR3: CASSRNGLLRTDTQYF

length: 16
D: TRBD2
J: TRBJ2-3
V: TRBV20-1
size: many
DNA: TGCAGTGCTGAGGGATTAGCGGGAAAGGGGACAGATACGCAGTATTTT
CDR3: CSAEGLAGKGTDTQYF

length: 13
D: NA
J: TRBJ2-1
V: TRBV5-1
size: few
DNA: TGCGCCAGCAGGCCAGGGTCCTACAATGAGCAGTTCTTC
CDR3: CASRPGSYNEQFF

length: 16
D: TRBD1
J: TRBJ1-1
V: TRBV12-3/TRBV12-4
size: NA
DNA: TGTACCAGCAGTTTACCCTTAGGGGGCGCGACGACTGAAGCTTTCTTT
CDR3: CTSSLPLGGATTEAFF

length: 15
D: TRBD1
J: TRBJ2-3
V: TRBV9
size: once
DNA: TGTGCCAGCAGCTCAGCCGGGACAGAAACAGATACGCAGTATTTT
CDR3: CASSSAGTETDTQYF

length: 15
D: NA
J: TRBJ2-1
V: TRBV2
size: many
DNA: TGTGCCAGCAGTGAATATGGCGGCGATTACAATGAGCAGTTCTTC
CDR3: CASSEYGGDYNEQFF

length: 13
D: NA
J: TRBJ2-5
V: TRBV20-1
size: NA
DNA: TGCAGTGCTTATCCTACTAGTCCCGAGACCCAGTACTTC
CDR3: CSAYPTSPETQYF